Each of the 20 T cell receptor beta chains below was sequenced from the same sample in a study of T cells in Graves' hyperthyroidism and ophthalmopathy. The source material, RNA transcripts, was used to amplify TCR beta CDR3 regions. A set of HTBI primers served as the primers for a first-round RT-PCR of the TCR CDR3. In TCRdb, the multiplex PCR reads were re-called with MiXCR into one record per CDR3 protein. The sample contains 300,000 to 450,000 distinct CDR3 sequences, more than 12% of which appear only once. The sequencing input was blood. The receptor set was obtained from a woman in her 30s with Graves' ophthalmopathy.

This clonotype was seen repeatedly, ten times or more. V usage is TRBV5-1 and J usage is TRBJ1-2; TRBD1 might be the D (5 bases). This CDR3 contains 12 residues. V dropped 1 base and J dropped 6 bases, with 7 bases sitting between them. CDR1 and CDR2 (germline): SGHRS, YFSETQ. The CDR3 is CASSLLGHGYTF. The CDR3, as DNA: TGCGCCAGCAGCTTGTTGGGACATGGCTACACCTTC.

This clonotype occurred many times. The chain combines TRBV13 with TRBJ2-5; D is tentatively TRBD1 or TRBD2 (6 bases each). Trimming left V 1 base short and J 1 base short, with 10 bases between. The CDR3 totals 15 residues. CDR1 PRHDT and CDR2 FYEKMQ come from the germline V gene (reference sequence). The CDR3 DNA reads as TGTGCCAGCAGCTTAGAGGGGGGCCGCCAAGAGACCCAGTACTTC. Protein product: CASSLEGGRQETQYF.

This clonotype was counted at least ten times. The CDR3 is CASSLVIYQPQHF. DNA of the CDR3: TGTGCCAGCAGTTTAGTCATATATCAGCCCCAGCATTTT. The rearrangement links TRBV28 to TRBJ1-5; D is ambiguous. This CDR3 comprises 13 residues. Per the germline V gene, CDR1 is MDHEN and CDR2 is SYDVKM. V was cut by 2 bases and J by 5 bases, with 7 bases left in between.

In this sample, this clonotype turned up many times. The genes are TRBV20-1 and TRBJ2-1; TRBD2 agrees at 12 bases. CDR1 DFQATT and CDR2 SNEGSKA come from the germline V gene (reference sequence). Trimming removed 6 bases from V and 3 bases from J; junction bases left unmatched: 12. This CDR3 comprises 17 residues. The CDR3 DNA follows: TGCAGTGCCACACCCCGGACTAGCGGGAAGTACTACAATGAGCAGTTCTTC. Its protein product is CSATPRTSGKYYNEQFF.

Concerning this clonotype: The junction differs from germline at one of its ends, possibly a read error. This chain links TRBV7-9 with TRBJ1-2; no definite D call. Germline CDR1 is SEHNR and CDR2 is FQNEAQ (reference sequence). The CDR3 runs 13 residues. CDR3 DNA: TGTGCCAGCAGCACCACAGAAAACTATGGCTGCACCTTC. This translates into CASSTTENYGCTF.

This clonotype was seen ten or more times. The V and J genes are TRBV2 and TRBJ1-5; D is unresolved. V lost 8 bases and J 3 bases, leaving 17 bases between the germline ends. Germline V lookup: CDR1 SNHLY, CDR2 FYNNEI. This CDR3 spans 15 amino acids. Written as DNA, the CDR3 is TGTGCCAGCCAACTACGGACGTCGATCAATCAGCCCCAGCATTTT. Translating it yields CASQLRTSINQPQHF.

This clonotype was picked up a small number of times. The genes are TRBV19 and TRBJ1-2; unclear D gene. The CDR3 loop spans 15 amino acids. V was clipped by 4 bases and J by 0 bases, with 12 bases between them. Germline V gene data show CDR1 as LNHDA and CDR2 as SQIVND (reference sequence). The CDR3 region has the DNA TGTGCCAGTAGTACAAGACTTACTACTAACTATGGCTACACCTTC. This codes for CASSTRLTTNYGYTF.

This clonotype was observed many times. V and J are TRBV28 and TRBJ1-3; D might be TRBD1 (6 bases). V lost 7 bases, J lost 0 bases, and 13 bases lay in between. This CDR3 spans 15 amino acids. The germline V gene encodes CDR1 MDHEN and CDR2 SYDVKM. The CDR3 loop reads CASTTIGGSGNTIYF. CDR3 DNA sequence: TGTGCCAGCACCACTATAGGGGGCTCTGGAAACACCATATATTTT.

This clonotype came up many times. The chain is built from TRBV5-6 and TRBJ2-1; maybe TRBD2 (5 bases). CDR1 is SGHDT and CDR2 is YYEEEE in the germline V gene. V lost 0 bases and J 4 bases, leaving 8 bases between the germline ends. The CDR3 runs to 14 residues. The CDR3 DNA is TGTGCCAGCAGCTTGGTGGGAGTTTACAATGAGCAGTTCTTC. Its translation: CASSLVGVYNEQFF.

This clonotype was found a few times. The chain uses TRBV20-1 and TRBJ2-1; D call uncertain. The V gene lost 3 bases and the J gene lost 9 bases, with 12 bases spanning the gap. The length of the CDR3 is 12 residues. CDR1 is DFQATT and CDR2 is SNEGSKA in the germline V gene (reference sequence). The CDR3 coding sequence is TGCAGTGCTAGGGTATCCCCCGGTGAGCAGTTCTTC. Residues: CSARVSPGEQFF.

This clonotype was recorded many times. This chain links TRBV24-1 with TRBJ2-7, with 9 positions matching TRBD1. The CDR3 sequence is 15 residues long. V trimming: 2 bases; J trimming: 3 bases; junction bases outside the gene matches: 4. From germline, CDR1 is KGHDR and CDR2 SFDVKD. The CDR3, as DNA: TGTGCCACCAGTGATTCACCGGGACAGGGCTACGAGCAGTACTTC. Protein sequence: CATSDSPGQGYEQYF.

As concerns this clonotype: Germline is not matched at one junction end, which may reflect a read error. V usage is TRBV6-2 or TRBV6-3 and J usage is TRBJ1-2; D not resolved. This CDR3 is built from 14 residues. The germline V gene encodes CDR1 MNHEY and CDR2 SVGEGT. The CDR3 DNA sequence: TGTGCCAGCAGTTATGGCGACGCCAACTATAGCTACACCTTC. Encoded protein: CASSYGDANYSYTF.

The table lists this clonotype with many counts. The gene calls are TRBV30 and TRBJ2-7; D may be TRBD1 (5 bases). The CDR3 contains 13 residues. CDR1 and CDR2 (germline): GTSNPN, SVGIG (reference sequence). Trimming pared 3 bases from V and 1 base from J, leaving 10 bases between. The CDR3, as DNA: TGTGCCTGGAGGAACAGGCCTTCCTACGAGCAGTACTTC. This gives the protein CAWRNRPSYEQYF. Variable domain in full (rest from reference TRBV30 and TRBJ2-7): SQTIHQWPATLVQPVGSPLSLECTVEGTSNPNLYWYRQAAGRGLQLLFYSVGIGQISSEVPQNLSASRPQDRQFILSSKKLLLSDSGFYLCAWRNRPSYEQYFGPGTRLTVT.

This clonotype was counted ten times or more. This sequence joins TRBV12-5 and TRBJ2-2, with D possibly matching TRBD2 (7 bases). The ends were cut back, 4 bases at V and 2 bases at J, with 17 bases in the middle. CDR3 size: 17 residues. The germline gives CDR1 LGHNT, CDR2 FRNRAP. The CDR3 region is CASGSQRRGANTGELFF. CDR3 coding DNA: TGTGCTAGTGGTTCCCAGCGTCGGGGGGCTAACACCGGGGAGCTGTTTTTT.

The rearrangement joins TRBV28 to TRBJ1-3; perhaps TRBD1 as D (5 bases). Trimming cost V 8 bases and J 0 bases, with 17 bases left between them. CDR1 and CDR2 (germline): MDHEN, SYDVKM. The CDR3 is 16 residues long. The CDR3 region is CASRLAGLISGNTIYF. CDR3 nucleotide sequence: TGTGCCAGCCGCCTGGCGGGACTTATCTCTGGAAACACCATATATTTT.

This clonotype appeared many times. The chain combines TRBV7-8 with TRBJ1-2; weak D call: TRBD1 (6 bases). CDR1 and CDR2 from the germline V gene are SGHVS and FQNEAQ. This CDR3 comprises 12 residues. V dropped 8 bases and J dropped 6 bases, with 13 bases sitting between them. CDR3 region: CASHYTGHGYTF. In DNA, the CDR3 is TGTGCCAGCCATTATACAGGGCATGGCTACACCTTC.

This clonotype was seen repeatedly, ten times or more. The chain links TRBV15 to TRBJ1-1; TRBD1 is a possible D gene (5 bases). The CDR3 is 16 amino acids. V was pared by 1 base and J by 2 bases, with 14 bases between. The germline V gene has CDR1 LNHNV and CDR2 YYDKDF (reference sequence). The CDR3 region is CATSRAGPGINTEAFF. In DNA form, the CDR3 reads TGTGCCACCAGCAGAGCAGGGCCGGGTATCAACACTGAAGCTTTCTTT.

This clonotype was recorded many times. The V and J genes are TRBV7-8 and TRBJ2-7, with a weak D call TRBD1 (6 bases). V lost 6 bases and J 5 bases, leaving 11 bases between the germline ends. Germline values: CDR1 SGHVS, CDR2 FQNEAQ. The CDR3 length is 12 residues. This chain's CDR3 is CASRQQGHEQYF. The CDR3 DNA sequence: TGTGCCAGCAGACAACAGGGCCACGAGCAGTACTTC.

The rearrangement uses TRBV7-9 and TRBJ2-1, with 7 bases matching TRBD2. CDR1 SEHNR and CDR2 FQNEAQ come from the germline V gene (reference sequence). The length of the CDR3 is 14 residues. The J segment lost 6 bases and the V segment lost 5 bases, leaving 7 bases of the junction unmatched. CDR3 DNA: TGTGCCAGCAGCCGGGGGTCGGGGGGCAATGAGCAGTTCTTC. It codes for CASSRGSGGNEQFF.

This clonotype was found many times. The V and J genes are TRBV6-1 and TRBJ1-1, with a weak D call TRBD1 (5 bases). Germline V gives CDR1 MNHNS, CDR2 SASEGT. V lost 10 bases, J lost 4 bases, and 16 bases lay in between. The CDR3 is 13 residues long. The CDR3 nucleotides are TGTGCCATTGGGGAAGACAGTTTCACTGAAGCTTTCTTT. This encodes CAIGEDSFTEAFF.